These T cell receptor beta chains were read from a single sample in a study of regulatory T cells in long-lasting Graves disease. TCRdb re-analysed the multiplex PCR reads in MiXCR, keeping a single row per CDR3 protein. The repertoire consists of roughly 500,000 distinct CDR3 sequences, with approximately 21% occurring once and the leading ten covering over 6%. The specimen comprised peripheral blood mononuclear cells (PBMCs), sampled when the disease was refractory, from a patient treated with antithyroid drugs. These receptors were taken from a female donor with Graves disease. Each CDR3 is given without its conserved first and last residue.

>TRBJ1-4|TRBV28
ASSKQGGSEKLF
>TRBJ2-3|TRBV11-1
ASSSGQGALDTQY
>TRBJ2-5|TRBV28
ASTDGQEETQY
>TRBJ1-2|TRBV28
ASVSPGTGMGVGYT
>TRBJ2-5|TRBV28
ASSLVLGSGETQY
>TRBJ2-7|TRBV5-8
ASSFPRVTLYEQY
>TRBJ1-4|TRBV4-1
ASSQAGYNEKLF
>TRBJ1-6|TRBV28
ASSLLGSPLH
>TRBJ1-1|TRBV7-9
ASSYPEWQGNTEAF
>TRBJ2-7|TRBV14
ASSEWGQGIYEQY
>TRBJ1-1|TRBV6-1
ASSRGQRTTEAF
>TRBJ1-1|TRBV6-5
ASSYRGNTEAF
>TRBJ2-5|TRBV7-9
ASSLKGLETQY
>TRBJ1-1|TRBV13
ASNSDRDGTEAF
>TRBJ1-5|TRBV28
ASRTGSSNQPQH
>TRBJ2-7|TRBV24-1
ATSEEGSNEQY
>TRBJ2-7|TRBV28
ASSSLSTLIYEQY
>TRBJ2-5|TRBV7-9
ASSLGLGQLQETQY